The 19 T cell receptor beta chains below come from one sample, sequenced in a study of blood T cell repertoires in COVID-19. Profiling relied on immunoSEQ multiplex PCR, and the TCRdb table lists in-frame clones only, not all of them. The sample lists around 20,000 clones, about 87% occurring once. What was sequenced was peripheral blood. Receptor source: a human donor in a cohort sampled during active COVID-19.

The chain employs TRBV5-4 and TRBJ1-5; D is undetermined. Germline CDR1 and CDR2: SGHNT and YYREEE (reference sequence). The CDR3 covers 15 residues. V lost 2 bases, J lost 0 bases, and 9 bases lay in between. The DNA of the CDR3 is TGTGCCAGCAGCTTTAGCCCTTATAGCAATCAGCCCCAGCATTTT. Protein product: CASSFSPYSNQPQHF.

The table lists this clone with a count of one. The V and J genes are TRBV5-6 and TRBJ2-3, with 7 bases fitting TRBD2. This CDR3 region has 16 residues. From germline, CDR1 is SGHDT and CDR2 YYEEEE. Trimming took 4 bases from V and 6 from J; bases not matched to a gene: 14. CDR3 amino acids: CASSQRTRNLGDTQYF. In DNA form, the CDR3 reads TGTGCCAGCAGCCAGCGGACTAGAAATTTGGGGGATACGCAGTATTTT.

There are a few counts of this clone. V and J are TRBV6-5 and TRBJ2-1, with 7 bases fitting TRBD2. Unmatched junction bases numbered 4, after V lost 5 bases and J lost 0 bases. The CDR3 is made up of 15 amino acids. The V gene's germline CDR1 is MNHEY and CDR2 SVGAGI. CDR3 nucleotide sequence: TGTGCCAGCAGTCCAGGGAGGGGCTCCTACAATGAGCAGTTCTTC. Its translation: CASSPGRGSYNEQFF.

The genes are TRBV5-4 and TRBJ2-5; 7 bases are a match to TRBD2. The J segment lost 3 bases and the V segment lost 3 bases, leaving 2 bases of the junction unmatched. The V gene's germline CDR1 is SGHNT and CDR2 YYREEE (reference sequence). The CDR3 extends over 13 amino acids. CDR3 in amino acids: CASSSGGKETQYF. DNA of the CDR3: TGTGCCAGCAGCTCGGGGGGTAAAGAGACCCAGTACTTC.

This chain uses TRBV11-2 with TRBJ2-7, with 7 nucleotides matching TRBD1. Germline loops: CDR1 SGHAT, CDR2 FQNNGV. The CDR3 covers 13 residues. V shed 5 bases, J shed 5 bases, and the junction held 6 bases outside the gene matches. The CDR3 DNA reads as TGTGCCAGCAGCATAGCTGGGACAGACGAGCAGTACTTC. Translating it yields CASSIAGTDEQYF.

The J gene is TRBJ2-7, the V gene TRBV19; D perhaps matches TRBD1 (6 bases). Germline CDR1 LNHDA, CDR2 SQIVND (reference sequence). Trimming left V 4 bases short and J 4 bases short, with 14 bases between. This CDR3 contains 14 residues. This CDR3 reads CASSTFPDSYEQYF. The DNA for the CDR3 is TGTGCCAGTAGTACCTTCCCGGACAGTTACGAGCAGTACTTC.

This clone showed up just once. J is TRBJ1-1 and V is TRBV29-1; 11 bases align to TRBD1. The junction had 5 bases not matched to a gene; V was cut back by 2 bases and J by 6 bases. CDR3 length equals 14 residues. The germline gives CDR1 SQVTM, CDR2 ANQGSEA. The CDR3 DNA is TGCAGCGTTGAAAGGACAGGGGGCATTTCTGAAGCTTTCTTT. Translated, it gives CSVERTGGISEAFF.

V usage is TRBV24-1 and J usage is TRBJ2-1; 10 positions agree with TRBD2. With V trimmed by 3 bases and J by 5 bases, 0 bases remained unmatched. The germline CDR1 and CDR2 sequences are KGHDR and SFDVKD. CDR3 length: 14 amino acids. The chain's CDR3 is CATSDLAGDNEQFF. The CDR3 DNA reads TGTGCCACCAGTGATCTAGCGGGAGACAATGAGCAGTTCTTC.

The chain employs TRBV2 and TRBJ1-5, with D uncertain. Trimming pared 6 bases from V and 4 bases from J, leaving 13 bases between. Per germline, CDR1 SNHLY and CDR2 FYNNEI. This CDR3 comprises 14 residues. CDR3 in amino acids: CASSGVEENQPQHF. For the CDR3, the DNA is TGTGCCAGCAGCGGGGTTGAGGAGAATCAGCCCCAGCATTTT.

This clone came up once. The rearrangement joins TRBV12-3 or TRBV12-4 to TRBJ1-1; D remains unclear. The CDR3 has 13 residues. Trimming pared 4 bases from V and 0 bases from J, leaving 6 bases between. The CDR3 nucleotides read TGTGCCAGCAGTTCGCAGATGAACACTGAAGCTTTCTTT. Its translation is CASSSQMNTEAFF.

The V gene is TRBV6-5, the J gene TRBJ1-2, with a weak D call TRBD1 (6 bases). This CDR3 contains 13 residues. The germline CDR1 and CDR2 sequences are MNHEY and SVGAGI. The CDR3 bases are TGTGCGCTCGCCCGGGACATAATCCTCGGCTACACCTTC. Translating gives CALARDIILGYTF.

The chain carries TRBV27 and TRBJ1-5; TRBD1 is a possible D gene (6 bases). The CDR3 contains 18 residues. V shed 0 bases and J shed 2 bases, with 17 bases lying between them. The germline CDR1 and CDR2 sequences are MNHEY and SMNVEV (reference sequence). Here the CDR3 DNA reads TGTGCCAGCAGTTTATCCTCGCCCGCGGGGGCAGGCAATCAGCCCCAGCATTTT. Translating gives CASSLSSPAGAGNQPQHF.

The V and J genes are TRBV5-1 and TRBJ2-3; D is possibly TRBD1 (7 bases). V gave up 0 bases and J gave up 2 bases, with 16 bases separating them. The germline V gene has CDR1 SGHRS and CDR2 YFSETQ. The CDR3 covers 17 residues. The CDR3 reads CASSLGAGQTHTDTQYF. The CDR3 DNA reads as TGCGCCAGCAGCTTGGGGGCGGGACAGACACACACAGATACGCAGTATTTT.

The rearrangement links TRBV7-2 to TRBJ2-1, with 9 nucleotides matching TRBD2. From germline, CDR1 is SGHTA and CDR2 FQGNSA. V was pared by 6 bases and J by 7 bases, with 10 bases of the junction left unmatched. This CDR3 has 15 residues. The chain's CDR3 is CASSFLAGAGNEQFF. As DNA, the CDR3 is TGTGCCAGCAGTTTTTTAGCGGGAGCCGGGAATGAGCAGTTCTTC.

This clone was seen only once. The chain has TRBV11-2 and TRBJ2-7, with a tentative D call TRBD2 (5 bases). Germline values: CDR1 SGHAT, CDR2 FQNNGV. The CDR3 length is 12 residues. V was trimmed by 5 bases and J by 6 bases, leaving 11 bases between them. The CDR3 spells CASSATRAEQYF. CDR3 nucleotide sequence: TGTGCCAGCAGCGCAACTAGGGCCGAGCAGTACTTC.

The chain recombines TRBV20-1 with TRBJ2-3; D is undetermined. V was pared by 5 bases and J by 8 bases, with 11 bases between. CDR1 and CDR2 from the germline V gene are DFQATT and SNEGSKA (reference sequence). The CDR3 is 11 residues long. The CDR3, as DNA: TGCAGTGCTGACGACTTGGGTACGCAGTATTTT. Translation: CSADDLGTQYF.

The J gene is TRBJ2-7, the V gene TRBV10-3; TRBD2 agrees at 9 bases. V was clipped by 5 bases and J by 1 base; unmatched bases: 9. The CDR3 is 16 amino acids. Per the germline V gene, CDR1 is ENHRY and CDR2 is SYGVKD. The CDR3 here is CAISPTSGRGSYEQYF. CDR3 coding DNA: TGTGCCATCAGTCCGACTAGCGGAAGGGGGTCCTACGAGCAGTACTTC.

The rearrangement links TRBV28 to TRBJ1-3; D is unresolved. Germline CDR1 reads MDHEN; CDR2 reads SYDVKM. The length of the CDR3 is 14 residues. V lost 7 bases and J lost 4, with 14 bases in between. In DNA, the CDR3 is TGTGCCAGCATCGAGGCAGCAAACGGAAACACCATATATTTT. Protein: CASIEAANGNTIYF. Variable domain in full (rest from reference TRBV28 and TRBJ1-3): DVKVTQSSRYLVKRTGEKVFLECVQDMDHENMFWYRQDPGLGLRLIYFSYDVKMKEKGDIPEGYSVSREKKERFSLILESASTNQTSMYLCASIEAANGNTIYFGEGSWLTVV.

This clone has just one count. CDR3 DNA sequence: TGTGCCAGCAGTTTGGTAGACTATGGCTACACCTTC. Translation: CASSLVDYGYTF. The chain is built from TRBV28 and TRBJ1-2; D not certain. Germline values: CDR1 MDHEN, CDR2 SYDVKM. Deletions cut 3 bases from V and 3 bases from J, with 5 bases between. The CDR3 contains 12 residues.